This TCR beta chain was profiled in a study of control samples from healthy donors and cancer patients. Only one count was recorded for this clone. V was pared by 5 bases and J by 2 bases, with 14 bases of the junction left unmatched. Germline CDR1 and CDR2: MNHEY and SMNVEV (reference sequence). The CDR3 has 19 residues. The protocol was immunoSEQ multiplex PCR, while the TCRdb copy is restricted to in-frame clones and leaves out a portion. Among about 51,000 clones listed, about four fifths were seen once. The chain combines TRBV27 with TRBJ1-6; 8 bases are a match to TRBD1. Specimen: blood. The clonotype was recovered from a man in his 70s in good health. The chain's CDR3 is CASSPRGRLGFTYNSPLHF. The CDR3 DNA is TGTGCCAGCAGTCCCAGGGGGCGATTAGGCTTCACCTATAATTCACCCCTCCACTTT.